The 32 T cell receptor beta chains below were found in one sample sequenced in a study of cytomegalovirus exposure and HLA in healthy donors. The PCR contained 60 Vbeta and 13 Jbeta primers. Data came from immunoSEQ multiplex PCR; TCRdb stores just in-frame clones and leaves some out. Here the sample spans 80,000 to 95,000 clones, 65% to 80% being singletons. The sample comprised PBMCs. Receptors were obtained from a woman under 30 in good health and CMV-seropositive.

This chain joins TRBV5-1 and TRBJ2-5; 12 nucleotides align to TRBD2. Trimming removed 3 bases from V and 5 bases from J; junction bases left unmatched: 11. The V gene's germline CDR1 is SGHRS and CDR2 YFSETQ. This CDR3 spans 17 amino acids. In nucleotides, the CDR3 is TGCGCCAGCAGCTCGACTAGCGGGGGCCTTGGTTGGGAGACCCAGTACTTC. Translating gives CASSSTSGGLGWETQYF.

This clone was recorded many times. This rearrangement joins TRBV6-7 to TRBJ2-7, with 7 bases matching TRBD1. TRBV6-7 is placed among ORFs of uncertain function. CDR3 size: 14 residues. V was clipped by 11 bases and J by 4 bases; unmatched bases: 14. CDR3 nucleotide sequence: TGTGCCGGACGATTCCCAGGGACAGATTACGAGCAGTACTTC. This codes for CAGRFPGTDYEQYF.

This clone was seen more than once but under ten times. The chain employs TRBV18 and TRBJ2-1; 8 bases fit TRBD2. The CDR3 contains 16 residues. The germline CDR1 and CDR2 sequences are KGHSH and LQKENI. V shed 6 bases and J 3 bases; nucleotides not matched to a gene: 10. The CDR3 region has the DNA TGTGCCAGCTCCCCTTCCCTAGCGGGCTTCTACAATGAGCAGTTCTTC. It encodes CASSPSLAGFYNEQFF.

A few counts support this clone. V is TRBV6-5 and J is TRBJ1-1, with 10 bases identical to TRBD1. CDR1 and CDR2 (germline): MNHEY, SVGAGI. Germline trimming cut 8 bases from V and 8 bases from J; bases unmatched to any gene: 14. The CDR3 runs 15 residues. DNA of the CDR3: TGTGCCAGCGTCTCCGGGACAGGGGTGTTGGGGGAAGCTTTCTTT. The encoded protein is CASVSGTGVLGEAFF.

The count of this clone is one. This rearrangement joins TRBV28 to TRBJ2-5; 8 nucleotides line up with TRBD2. The CDR3 sequence is 14 residues long. Per germline, CDR1 MDHEN and CDR2 SYDVKM. J gave up 7 bases and V 6 bases, and 10 bases lay outside the gene matches. CDR3 sequence reads: CASSPTSGLLTQYF. Written as DNA, the CDR3 is TGTGCCAGCAGCCCTACTAGCGGTCTCTTGACCCAGTACTTC.

This chain connects TRBV7-7 to TRBJ2-1, with D perhaps matching TRBD2 (6 bases). Germline CDR1 is SSHAT and CDR2 is FNYEAQ (reference sequence). V lost 5 bases and J lost 10, with 18 bases in between. The CDR3 is 14 residues long. As DNA, the CDR3 is TGTGCCAGCAGCCTAGGCACTGCGGGGAACGAGCAGTTCTTC. Translating it yields CASSLGTAGNEQFF.

The gene calls are TRBV28 and TRBJ1-4; D possibly corresponds to TRBD1 (5 bases). V was cut by 3 bases and J by 8 bases, with 16 bases left in between. CDR1 and CDR2 from the germline V gene are MDHEN and SYDVKM. CDR3 length equals 15 residues. The CDR3 loop is CASSLVQGPGEKLFF. CDR3 DNA: TGTGCCAGCAGTTTGGTGCAGGGTCCCGGGGAAAAACTGTTTTTT.

The chain couples TRBV5-1 to TRBJ2-7; 7 nucleotides match TRBD2. Germline assignment: CDR1 SGHRS and CDR2 YFSETQ. CDR3 length: 15 amino acids. Trimming removed 4 bases from V and 6 bases from J; junction bases left unmatched: 13. The CDR3 sequence is CASSPRLARISEQYF. CDR3 nucleotide sequence: TGCGCCAGCAGCCCCCGACTAGCTAGGATCAGCGAGCAGTACTTC. Supplemented by reference TRBV5-1 and TRBJ2-7, the full variable domain reads KAGVTQTPRYLIKTRGQQVTLSCSPISGHRSVSWYQQTPGQGLQFLFEYFSETQRNKGNFPGRFSGRQFSNSRSEMNVSTLELGDSALYLCASSPRLARISEQYFGPGTRLTVT.

The V call is TRBV28, the J call TRBJ1-2; TRBD1 is a possible D gene (6 bases). Per the germline V gene, CDR1 is MDHEN and CDR2 is SYDVKM. CDR3 length: 11 residues. Trimming took off 11 bases at V and 2 bases at J, with 9 bases between the two ends. The CDR3 region has the DNA TGTGCCGTACAGGGAAACTATGGCTACACCTTC. Encoded protein: CAVQGNYGYTF.

Only one count was recorded for this clone. V is TRBV7-8 and J is TRBJ1-1, with D unresolved. Between the trimmed V and J ends, which lost 3 bases and 5 bases, there was a span of 13 bases. Germline-derived CDR1 and CDR2 are SGHVS and FQNEAQ. The CDR3 spans 14 residues. Here the CDR3 DNA reads TGTGCCAGCAGCTTCCGGGATCGAGGGACTGAAGCTTTCTTT. This encodes CASSFRDRGTEAFF. Drawing the rest from reference TRBV7-8 and TRBJ1-1, the complete variable domain is GAGVSQSPRYKVAKRGQDVALRCDPISGHVSLFWYQQALGQGPEFLTYFQNEAQLDKSGLPSDRFFAERPEGSVSTLKIQRTQQEDSAVYLCASSFRDRGTEAFFGQGTRLTVV.

This sequence joins TRBV7-2 and TRBJ2-7; tentatively, D is TRBD1 (6 bases). The ends were cut back, 6 bases at V and 7 bases at J, with 19 bases in the middle. The CDR3 totals 14 residues. Germline V gene sequence: CDR1 SGHTA, CDR2 FQGNSA. CDR3 region: CASSPWAGADEQYF. The CDR3 DNA follows: TGTGCCAGCAGTCCCTGGGCAGGGGCGGATGAGCAGTACTTC. The full variable domain, with the rest looked up from reference TRBV7-2 and TRBJ2-7, is GAGVSQSPSNKVTEKGKDVELRCDPISGHTALYWYRQSLGQGLEFLIYFQGNSAPDKSGLPSDRFSAERTGGSVSTLTIQRTQQEDSAVYLCASSPWAGADEQYFGPGTRLTVT.

The table lists this clone with a count of one. The rearrangement links TRBV5-4 to TRBJ2-3; 9 bases agree with TRBD1. The ends lost 3 bases at V and 6 bases at J; junction bases unmatched: 8. The CDR3 has 15 residues. Looked up from germline, CDR1 is SGHNT and CDR2 is YYREEE (reference sequence). The CDR3 protein is CASSSQGAGADTQYF. The CDR3 DNA sequence: TGTGCCAGCAGCTCACAGGGGGCCGGGGCCGATACGCAGTATTTT.

The rearrangement uses TRBV27 and TRBJ1-1; TRBD1 matches at 7 bases. V lost 4 bases and J lost 0; bases outside the gene matches: 11. This CDR3 region has 17 residues. The V gene's germline CDR1 is MNHEY and CDR2 SMNVEV (reference sequence). This chain's CDR3 is CASSSYRRQGMNTEAFF. The CDR3 DNA reads as TGTGCCAGCAGTTCATATCGACGACAGGGCATGAACACTGAAGCTTTCTTT.

The chain is built from TRBV7-3 and TRBJ1-1, with TRBD1 as a possible D gene (5 bases). Germline V gene data show CDR1 as SGHTA and CDR2 as FQGTGA. Between the trimmed V and J ends, which lost 5 bases and 7 bases, there was a span of 11 bases. This CDR3 comprises 12 residues. CDR3: CASSPGGVEAFF. The CDR3 DNA reads TGTGCCAGCAGCCCGGGGGGGGTTGAAGCTTTCTTT. Full variable domain (missing parts from reference TRBV7-3 and TRBJ1-1): GAGVSQTPSNKVTEKGKYVELRCDPISGHTALYWYRQSLGQGPEFLIYFQGTGAADDSGLPNDRFFAVRPEGSVSTLKIQRTERGDSAVYLCASSPGGVEAFFGQGTRLTVV.

The chain links TRBV6-5 to TRBJ2-7; 9 nucleotides match TRBD1. V lost 7 bases, J lost 10 bases, and 8 bases stayed unmatched. This CDR3 has 12 amino acids. CDR1 and CDR2 (germline): MNHEY, SVGAGI. The CDR3 nucleotides read TGTGCCAGCACCCCCGGGACAGGGATTCAGTACTTC. Translated: CASTPGTGIQYF.

V is TRBV6-5 and J is TRBJ1-5; 10 bases are shared with TRBD1. Germline V gives CDR1 MNHEY, CDR2 SVGAGI. V was clipped by 10 bases and J by 6 bases; unmatched bases: 6. The CDR3 has 13 amino acids. The CDR3 DNA is TGTGCCACCGGGACAGGGGTTTTTCAGCCCCAGCATTTT. It is translated as CATGTGVFQPQHF.

In DNA, the CDR3 is TGTGCCAGCAGCTCGTCTAGCGGGGGGTGGTACGAGCAGTACTTC. This gives the protein CASSSSSGGWYEQYF. The chain has TRBV5-4 and TRBJ2-7, with 11 nucleotides matching TRBD2. Germline CDR1 SGHNT, CDR2 YYREEE (reference sequence). With V trimmed by 3 bases and J by 4 bases, 6 bases remained unmatched. The CDR3 covers 15 residues.

This clone was observed a few times. CDR3 DNA: TGTGCCTGGAGTATAAACTCTGGAAACACCATATATTTT. It is translated as CAWSINSGNTIYF. The chain employs TRBV30 and TRBJ1-3; no clear D. Germline values: CDR1 GTSNPN, CDR2 SVGIG (reference sequence). Deletions cut 2 bases from V and 0 bases from J, with 5 bases between. The CDR3 sequence is 13 residues long.

The CDR3 is CAWSVRREGVAEQYF. In DNA form, the CDR3 reads TGTGCCTGGAGTGTAAGGAGGGAGGGAGTTGCCGAGCAGTACTTC. The genes are TRBV30 and TRBJ2-7, with TRBD2 identical over 7 bases. This CDR3 has 15 amino acids. Per the germline V gene, CDR1 is GTSNPN and CDR2 is SVGIG (reference sequence). The V gene end was trimmed by 0 bases and the J gene end by 6 bases; junction bases not matched to a gene: 11.

The genes are TRBV4-3 and TRBJ2-7; D gene ambiguous. Germline lookup yields CDR1 LGHNA and CDR2 YSLEER. CDR3 size: 13 residues. The V gene lost 1 base and the J gene lost 0 bases, with 4 bases spanning the gap. The CDR3, as DNA: TGCGCCAGCAGCCAAGGGCACTCCTACGAGCAGTACTTC. Its translation: CASSQGHSYEQYF.

The rearrangement uses TRBV14 and TRBJ1-6; 10 bases agree with TRBD1. The germline V gene encodes CDR1 SGHDN and CDR2 FVKESK. This CDR3 region has 14 residues. The ends lost 4 bases at V and 7 bases at J; junction bases unmatched: 1. The DNA of the CDR3 is TGTGCCAGCAGCCTGGACAGGGGGAATTCACCCCTCCACTTT. This codes for CASSLDRGNSPLHF.

The chain carries TRBV7-7 and TRBJ2-1; 9 nucleotides match TRBD2. The CDR3 sequence is 15 residues long. The germline CDR1 and CDR2 sequences are SSHAT and FNYEAQ (reference sequence). With 6 bases clipped from V and 3 bases from J, the junction kept 6 bases outside the gene matches. This CDR3 reads CASSHSGGSYNEQFF. DNA of the CDR3: TGTGCCAGCAGTCATAGCGGGGGAAGCTACAATGAGCAGTTCTTC.

V and J are TRBV5-8 and TRBJ2-7; 11 bases agree with TRBD1. Per germline, CDR1 SGHTS and CDR2 YDEGEE. V gave up 6 bases and J gave up 2 bases; unmatched junction bases: 10. The CDR3 consists of 16 residues. Here the CDR3 reads CASTKPPGQGAYEQYF. The DNA of the CDR3 is TGTGCCAGCACCAAACCGCCGGGACAGGGGGCCTACGAGCAGTACTTC.

The J gene is TRBJ1-5, the V gene TRBV19; maybe TRBD1 (6 bases). V was cut by 6 bases and J by 1 base, with 13 bases left in between. There are 15 residues in the CDR3. Germline CDR1 reads LNHDA; CDR2 reads SQIVND (reference sequence). This CDR3 is CASRGTRSSNQPQHF. The CDR3 DNA sequence: TGTGCCAGTAGGGGGACACGATCAAGCAATCAGCCCCAGCATTTT.

This clone was detected a few times. The chain employs TRBV15 and TRBJ1-4; D remains ambiguous. CDR1 and CDR2 (germline): LNHNV, YYDKDF (reference sequence). This CDR3 is 15 amino acids long. V was clipped by 5 bases and J by 2 bases, with 12 bases between them. CDR3 in amino acids: CATSRRDRTNEKLFF. The DNA of the CDR3 is TGTGCCACCAGCCGTCGGGATAGGACTAATGAAAAACTGTTTTTT.

The rearrangement uses TRBV7-6 and TRBJ2-1; 9 bases line up with TRBD2. The germline gives CDR1 SGHVS, CDR2 FNYEAQ. Trimming cost V 1 base and J 4 bases; bases outside gene matches: 5. This CDR3 contains 16 residues. CDR3 protein: CASSLEPSGVYNEQFF. The CDR3 nucleotides are TGTGCCAGCAGCTTAGAACCTAGCGGGGTGTACAATGAGCAGTTCTTC.

This clone was found a few times. The V gene is TRBV18, the J gene TRBJ1-2, with a tentative D call TRBD1 (5 bases). This CDR3 contains 14 residues. Germline V gives CDR1 KGHSH, CDR2 LQKENI. V gave up 3 bases and J gave up 2 bases, with 10 bases separating them. The CDR3 DNA sequence: TGTGCCAGCTCACCGTCGACAGAGAACTATGGCTACACCTTC. This sequence encodes CASSPSTENYGYTF.

The rearrangement links TRBV4-3 to TRBJ1-6; no reliable D call. Germline V gene lookup returns CDR1 LGHNA and CDR2 YSLEER. The V end lost 0 bases, the J end lost 0 bases, and 12 bases lay between the germline ends. This CDR3 is 18 amino acids long. The CDR3 sequence: CASSQDLVHSSYNSPLHF. Here the CDR3 DNA reads TGCGCCAGCAGCCAAGATTTGGTACACAGCTCCTATAATTCACCCCTCCACTTT.

This chain uses TRBV5-1 with TRBJ2-3; possibly TRBD2 for D (6 bases). Germline CDR1 and CDR2: SGHRS and YFSETQ. The CDR3 loop spans 12 amino acids. V was trimmed by 3 bases and J by 10 bases, leaving 12 bases between them. The CDR3 reads CASSWTTAPQYF. The CDR3 nucleotides are TGCGCCAGCAGCTGGACTACCGCCCCGCAGTATTTT.

This chain joins TRBV19 and TRBJ2-3; 11 positions match TRBD2. Germline CDR1 reads LNHDA; CDR2 reads SQIVND (reference sequence). Trimming removed 4 bases from V and 3 bases from J; junction bases left unmatched: 6. The CDR3 is 16 amino acids. The CDR3 sequence: CASSTTRTSGTDTQYF. CDR3 nucleotide sequence: TGTGCCAGTAGTACGACCCGGACTAGCGGGACAGATACGCAGTATTTT.

Note on this clone: Compared with germline, one end of the junction differs, possibly owing to a read error. This chain's CDR3 is CSSSPAAGRSSYEQYF. The CDR3 coding sequence is TGTTCCAGCAGCCCTGCGGCGGGACGTAGCTCCTACGAGCAGTACTTC. This chain uses TRBV7-9 with TRBJ2-7; weak D call: TRBD2 (6 bases). Germline assignment: CDR1 SEHNR and CDR2 FQNEAQ (reference sequence). This CDR3 contains 16 residues.

The V gene is TRBV9, the J gene TRBJ2-1; the match to TRBD2 covers 8 bases. This CDR3 region has 15 residues. The V segment lost 0 bases and the J segment 4 bases; nucleotides outside the gene matches: 3. Germline assignment: CDR1 SGDLS and CDR2 YYNGEE. CDR3 sequence (DNA): TGTGCCAGCAGCGTAGCGCCGGGGGGGTACAATGAGCAGTTCTTC. Its protein product is CASSVAPGGYNEQFF.